This T cell receptor (beta chain) was documented in a study of blood T cell repertoires in COVID-19. Cohorts were assigned according to the clinical history that participants reported. TCRdb's table, derived via immunoSEQ multiplex PCR, lists solely in-frame clones and lacks some. Of 200,000 to 250,000 clones listed, around nine tenths are singletons. This receptor was taken from a woman in her twenties or thirties who had recovered from COVID-19. Material for sequencing was PBMCs or T cells enriched from blood (not recorded which).

CDR3 loop: CASSLDTSGVNEQFF. The CDR3 DNA reads as TGCGCCAGCAGCTTGGATACTAGCGGAGTCAATGAGCAGTTCTTC. This rearrangement joins TRBV5-1 to TRBJ2-1; 8 positions agree with TRBD2. The CDR3 is 15 residues long. J lost 6 bases, V lost 0 bases, and 5 bases had no gene match. The germline CDR1 and CDR2 sequences are SGHRS and YFSETQ.